This paragraph reports one T cell receptor beta chain. Its matching antigen is unknown. TCRdb re-analysed the reads in MiXCR, keeping a single row per CDR3 protein. This table holds roughly 990,000 distinct CDR3 sequences, less than 35% found once. This record belongs to a study of T cell repertoires in cytomegalovirus infection. V lost 0 bases to trimming and J lost 2 bases; unmatched junction nucleotides: 4. The length of the CDR3 is 16 residues. Germline assignment: CDR1 MNHEY and CDR2 SVGEGT. This specimen was cultured CD8+ T cells from PBMCs, taken from culture after CMV antigen stimulation. This sequence joins TRBV6-2 or TRBV6-3 and TRBJ2-5; 9 bases are a match to TRBD1. The receptor's source is a human donor in good health (CMV status not recorded). Some clones in this sample may be carry-over from other donors' samples. For the CDR3, the DNA is TGTGCCAGCAGTTACTCCCGAGACAGGGGGCAAGAGACCCAGTACTTC. Translated: CASSYSRDRGQETQYF.